This TCR beta chain was recorded in a study of regulatory T cells in long-lasting Graves disease. Study-level information: For under 3 months, newly diagnosed Graves' patients had been taking antithyroid drugs.

With iRepertoire HTBI primers and Arm-PCR of CDR3 regions, TCR beta libraries were built. In TCRdb, the multiplex PCR reads were re-called with MiXCR into one record per CDR3 protein. The table has fewer than 550,000 distinct CDR3 sequences, less than 20% seen once. Time point specified: newly diagnosed GD, antithyroid drugs for less than 3 months. PBMCs were the source of the RNA used for TCR sequencing. Graves' disease diagnosis was established per American Thyroid Association guidelines. In this sample, this clonotype turned up a few times. This sample was also put to use in a study of T cells in Graves' hyperthyroidism and ophthalmopathy.

This specimen was peripheral blood mononuclear cells (PBMCs), taken at new diagnosis, from a patient treated with antithyroid drugs. The origin of this receptor is a woman younger than 35 with Graves disease.

CDR3 DNA: TGTGCCAGCAGTTCCTGGGAGGCGATGATAGGCTACACCTTC. Translation: CASSSWEAMIGYTF. The chain employs TRBV28 and TRBJ1-2; no clear D. This CDR3 comprises 14 residues. Per germline, CDR1 MDHEN and CDR2 SYDVKM. V lost 4 bases and J lost 8, with 17 bases in between.